This section outlines one T cell receptor (beta chain) sequence together with its context. The V gene end was trimmed by 3 bases and the J gene end by 5 bases; junction bases not matched to a gene: 13. The germline V gene has CDR1 SGHRS and CDR2 YFSETQ. This CDR3 spans 16 amino acids. This sample stems from a study of blood T cell repertoires in COVID-19. The table came from immunoSEQ multiplex PCR; TCRdb's copy has only in-frame clones and leaves some out. The sample yields around 300,000 clones, about 89% seen once. What was sequenced was PBMCs or T cells enriched from blood (not recorded which). The chain employs TRBV5-1 and TRBJ2-5; TRBD1 agrees at 7 bases. This receptor was taken from a woman in her 30s who had recovered from COVID-19. This CDR3 reads CASSSEGAGGSETQYF. CDR3 DNA sequence: TGCGCCAGCAGCTCAGAGGGGGCAGGGGGATCGGAGACCCAGTACTTC.